The text below deals with one T cell receptor beta chain. The antigen is undetermined. The length of the CDR3 is 19 residues. V trimming: 3 bases; J trimming: 1 base; junction bases outside the gene matches: 16. Germline lookup yields CDR1 SGDLS and CDR2 YYNGEE. Each PCR replicate from the sorted subsets contained 150 to 250 ng DNA, which is 25,000 to 30,000 T cell genomes. Sequenced by immunoSEQ multiplex PCR; TCRdb stores in-frame clones only, minus some. The table has 750,000 to 1,000,000 clones, around 92% seen once. CD8 cells classed as naive were CD45RO-negative and positively selected for CCR7, excluding terminally differentiated effector memory CD45RA+ cells. The source of the sample is a study of shared clonotypes between healthy human individuals. Study in general: A couple of women and three men aged 18 to 49 served as donors.

General study findings and limits: Clonotypes not shared had lower generation probabilities than those common to all four donors.

This sequence was found in a man aged 25 to 40 in good health. V gene TRBV9 combines with J gene TRBJ2-1; 7 positions match TRBD1. What was sequenced was naive CD8+ T cells sorted from blood. CDR3 in amino acids: CASSAPRGQAVGSYNEQFF. CDR3 sequence (DNA): TGTGCCAGCAGCGCCCCAAGAGGACAGGCGGTTGGGTCCTACAATGAGCAGTTCTTC.